This entry features one T cell receptor beta chain sequence. The data derive from a study of technical replicates of blood from a handful of donors. Method: immunoSEQ multiplex PCR; TCRdb's copy keeps in-frame clones and lacks some. The sample lists tens of thousands of clones; 93% were seen once. The sample comprised T cells isolated from PBMCs. This receptor was obtained from a human donor in good health.

The CDR3 DNA reads TGTGCCAGCAGCCTACCGATGGATACGCAGTATTTT. Its protein is CASSLPMDTQYF. This chain uses TRBV5-4 with TRBJ2-3; D gene uncertain. Trimming pared 4 bases from V and 6 bases from J, leaving 9 bases between. The germline CDR1 and CDR2 sequences are SGHNT and YYREEE (reference sequence). The CDR3 totals 12 residues.